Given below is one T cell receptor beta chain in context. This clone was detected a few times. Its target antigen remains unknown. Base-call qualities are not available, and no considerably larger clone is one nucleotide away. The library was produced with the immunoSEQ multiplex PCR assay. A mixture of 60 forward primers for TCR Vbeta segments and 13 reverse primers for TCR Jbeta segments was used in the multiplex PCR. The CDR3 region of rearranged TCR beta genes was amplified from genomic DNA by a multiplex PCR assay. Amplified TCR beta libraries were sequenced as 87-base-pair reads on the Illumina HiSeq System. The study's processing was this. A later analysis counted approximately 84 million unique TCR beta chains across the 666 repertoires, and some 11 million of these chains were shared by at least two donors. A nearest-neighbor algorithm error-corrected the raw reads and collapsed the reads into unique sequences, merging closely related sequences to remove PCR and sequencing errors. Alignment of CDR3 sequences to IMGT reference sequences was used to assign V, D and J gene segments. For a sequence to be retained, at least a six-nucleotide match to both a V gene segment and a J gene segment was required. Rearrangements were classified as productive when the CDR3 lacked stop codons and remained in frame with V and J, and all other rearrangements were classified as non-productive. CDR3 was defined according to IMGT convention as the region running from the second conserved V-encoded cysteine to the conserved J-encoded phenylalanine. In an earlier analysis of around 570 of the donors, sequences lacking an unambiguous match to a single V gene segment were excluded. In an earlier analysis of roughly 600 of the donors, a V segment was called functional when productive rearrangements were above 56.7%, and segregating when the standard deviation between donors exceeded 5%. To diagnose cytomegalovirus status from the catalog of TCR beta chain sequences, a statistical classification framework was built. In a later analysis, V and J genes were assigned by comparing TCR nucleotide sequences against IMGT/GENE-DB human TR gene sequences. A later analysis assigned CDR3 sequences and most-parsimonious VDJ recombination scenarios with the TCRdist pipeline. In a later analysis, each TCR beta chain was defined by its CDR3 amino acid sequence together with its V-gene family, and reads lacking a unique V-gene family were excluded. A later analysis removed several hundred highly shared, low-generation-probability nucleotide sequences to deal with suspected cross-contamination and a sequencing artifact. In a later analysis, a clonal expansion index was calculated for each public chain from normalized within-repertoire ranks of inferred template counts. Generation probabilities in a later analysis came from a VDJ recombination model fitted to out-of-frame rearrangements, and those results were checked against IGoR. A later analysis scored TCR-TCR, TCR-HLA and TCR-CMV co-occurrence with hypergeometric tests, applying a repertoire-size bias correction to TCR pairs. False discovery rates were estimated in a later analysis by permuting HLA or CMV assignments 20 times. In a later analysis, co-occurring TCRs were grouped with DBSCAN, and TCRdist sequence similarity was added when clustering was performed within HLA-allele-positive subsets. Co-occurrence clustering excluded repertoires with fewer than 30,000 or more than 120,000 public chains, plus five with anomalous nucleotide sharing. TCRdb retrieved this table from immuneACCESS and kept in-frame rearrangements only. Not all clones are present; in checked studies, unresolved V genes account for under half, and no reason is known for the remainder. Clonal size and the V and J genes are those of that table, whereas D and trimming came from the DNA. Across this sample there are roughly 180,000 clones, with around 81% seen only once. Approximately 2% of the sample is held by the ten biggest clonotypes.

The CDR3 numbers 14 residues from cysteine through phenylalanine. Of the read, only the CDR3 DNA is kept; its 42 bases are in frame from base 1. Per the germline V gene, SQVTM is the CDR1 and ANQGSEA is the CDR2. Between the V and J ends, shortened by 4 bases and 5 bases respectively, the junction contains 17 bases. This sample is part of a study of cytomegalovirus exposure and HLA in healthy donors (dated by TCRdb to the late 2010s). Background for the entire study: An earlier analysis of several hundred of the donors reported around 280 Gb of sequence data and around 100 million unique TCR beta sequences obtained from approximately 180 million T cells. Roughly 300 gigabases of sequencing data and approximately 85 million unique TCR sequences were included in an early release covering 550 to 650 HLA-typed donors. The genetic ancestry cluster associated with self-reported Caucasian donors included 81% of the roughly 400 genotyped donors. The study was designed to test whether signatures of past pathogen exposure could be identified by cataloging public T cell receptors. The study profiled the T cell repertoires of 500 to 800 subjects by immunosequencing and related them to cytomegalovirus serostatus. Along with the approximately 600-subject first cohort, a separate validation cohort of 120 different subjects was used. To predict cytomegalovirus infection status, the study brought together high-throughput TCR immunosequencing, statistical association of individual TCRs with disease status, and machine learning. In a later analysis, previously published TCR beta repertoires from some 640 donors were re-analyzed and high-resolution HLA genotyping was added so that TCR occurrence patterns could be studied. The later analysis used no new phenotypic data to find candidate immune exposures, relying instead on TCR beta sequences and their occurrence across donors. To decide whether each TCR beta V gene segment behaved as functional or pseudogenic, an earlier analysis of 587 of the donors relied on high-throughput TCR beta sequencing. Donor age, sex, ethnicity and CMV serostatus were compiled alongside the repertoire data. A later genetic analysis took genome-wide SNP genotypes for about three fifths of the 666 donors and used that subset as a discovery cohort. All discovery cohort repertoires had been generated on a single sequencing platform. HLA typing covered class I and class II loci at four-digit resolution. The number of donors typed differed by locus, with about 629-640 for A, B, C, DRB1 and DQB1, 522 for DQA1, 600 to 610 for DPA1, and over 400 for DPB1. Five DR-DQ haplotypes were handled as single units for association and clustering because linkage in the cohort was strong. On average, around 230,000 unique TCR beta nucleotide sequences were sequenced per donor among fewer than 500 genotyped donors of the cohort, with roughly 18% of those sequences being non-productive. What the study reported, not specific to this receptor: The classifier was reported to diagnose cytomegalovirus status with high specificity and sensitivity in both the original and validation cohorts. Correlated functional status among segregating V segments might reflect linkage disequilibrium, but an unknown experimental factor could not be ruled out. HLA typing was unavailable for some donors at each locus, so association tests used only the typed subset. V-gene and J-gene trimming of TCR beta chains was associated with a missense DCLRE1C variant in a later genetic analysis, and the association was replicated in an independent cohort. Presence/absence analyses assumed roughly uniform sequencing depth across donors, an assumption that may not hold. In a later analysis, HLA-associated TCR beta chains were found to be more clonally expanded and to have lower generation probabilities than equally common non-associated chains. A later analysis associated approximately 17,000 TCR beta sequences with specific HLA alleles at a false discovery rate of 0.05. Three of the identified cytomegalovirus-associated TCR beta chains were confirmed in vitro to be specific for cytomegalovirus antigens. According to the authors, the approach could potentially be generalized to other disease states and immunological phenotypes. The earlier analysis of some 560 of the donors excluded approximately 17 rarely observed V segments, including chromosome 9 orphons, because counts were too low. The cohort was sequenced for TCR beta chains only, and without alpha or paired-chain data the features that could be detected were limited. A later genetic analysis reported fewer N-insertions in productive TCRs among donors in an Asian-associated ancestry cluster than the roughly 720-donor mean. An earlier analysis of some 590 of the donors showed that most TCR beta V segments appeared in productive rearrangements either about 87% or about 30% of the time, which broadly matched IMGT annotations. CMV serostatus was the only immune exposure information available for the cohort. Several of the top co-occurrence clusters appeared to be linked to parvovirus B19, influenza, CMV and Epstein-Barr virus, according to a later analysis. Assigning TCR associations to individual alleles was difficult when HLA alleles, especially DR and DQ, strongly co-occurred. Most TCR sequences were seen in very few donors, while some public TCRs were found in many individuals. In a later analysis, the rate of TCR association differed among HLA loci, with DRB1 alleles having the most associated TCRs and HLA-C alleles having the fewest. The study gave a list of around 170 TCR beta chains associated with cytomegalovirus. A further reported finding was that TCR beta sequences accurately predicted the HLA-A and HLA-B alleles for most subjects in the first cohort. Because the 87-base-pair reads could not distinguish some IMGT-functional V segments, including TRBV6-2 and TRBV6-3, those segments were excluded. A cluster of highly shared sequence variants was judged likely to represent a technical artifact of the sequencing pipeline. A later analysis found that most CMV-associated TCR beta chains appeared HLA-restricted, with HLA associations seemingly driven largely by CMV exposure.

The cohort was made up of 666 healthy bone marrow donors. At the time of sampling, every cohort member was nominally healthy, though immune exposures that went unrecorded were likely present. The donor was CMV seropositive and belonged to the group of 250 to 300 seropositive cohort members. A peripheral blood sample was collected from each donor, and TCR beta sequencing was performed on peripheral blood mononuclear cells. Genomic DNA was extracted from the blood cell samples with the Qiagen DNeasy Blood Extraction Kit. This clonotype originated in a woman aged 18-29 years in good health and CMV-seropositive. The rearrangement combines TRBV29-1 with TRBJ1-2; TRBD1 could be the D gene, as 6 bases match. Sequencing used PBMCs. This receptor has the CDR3 CSVGGQPESYGYTF. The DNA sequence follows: TGCAGCGTTGGTGGACAGCCAGAATCTTATGGCTACACCTTC.